These 6 T cell receptor beta chains were all obtained from the same sample, sequenced in a study of glioma-infiltrating T cells after dendritic cell vaccination. TCRdb keeps only in-frame clones here, not all; method: immunoSEQ multiplex PCR. This sample has tens of thousands of clones, with 82% found just once. The input for sequencing was blood, taken before dendritic cell vaccination. These receptors were collected from a human donor with glioblastoma.

The rearrangement uses TRBV2 and TRBJ1-6, with a weak D call TRBD1 (5 bases). V was pared by 7 bases and J by 9 bases, with 13 bases between. Per germline, CDR1 SNHLY and CDR2 FYNNEI. The CDR3 is 13 amino acids. For the CDR3, the DNA is TGTGCCAGCATTCGGGGCGGGGGTTCACCCCTCCACTTT. It specifies CASIRGGGSPLHF.

J is TRBJ2-1 and V is TRBV19; TRBD1 matches 9 bases. Germline loops: CDR1 LNHDA, CDR2 SQIVND (reference sequence). J was trimmed by 6 bases and V by 7 bases; bases with no gene match: 10. The CDR3 contains 15 residues. The chain's CDR3 is CASKNPGQGINEQFF. The CDR3 DNA reads as TGTGCCAGTAAGAATCCGGGACAGGGAATCAATGAGCAGTTCTTC.

The J gene is TRBJ1-1, the V gene TRBV10-3, with D unresolved. The ends were cut back, 3 bases at V and 3 bases at J, with 8 bases in the middle. CDR3 length: 13 residues. CDR1 is ENHRY and CDR2 is SYGVKD in the germline V gene. DNA for the CDR3: TGTGCCATCAGTGACGCTTCGGACACTGAAGCTTTCTTT. The encoded protein is CAISDASDTEAFF.

The J gene is TRBJ1-2, the V gene TRBV2; 7 nucleotides match TRBD1. The CDR3 sequence is 14 residues long. The germline gives CDR1 SNHLY, CDR2 FYNNEI. The junction had 9 bases not matched to a gene; V was cut back by 8 bases and J by 3 bases. The CDR3 here is CASDQGGRDYGYTF. CDR3 nucleotide sequence: TGTGCCAGCGACCAGGGGGGCAGGGACTATGGCTACACCTTC.

The rearrangement uses TRBV7-9 and TRBJ2-7; tentatively, D is TRBD1 (5 bases). There are 12 residues in the CDR3. The germline V gene has CDR1 SEHNR and CDR2 FQNEAQ (reference sequence). Trimming cost V 5 bases and J 2 bases, with 7 bases left between them. CDR3 nucleotide sequence: TGTGCCAGCAGCGCCAGGGCCTACGAGCAGTACTTC. The encoded protein is CASSARAYEQYF. The variable domain in full, with the rest retrieved from reference TRBV7-9 and TRBJ2-7, is DTGVSQNPRHKITKRGQNVTFRCDPISEHNRLYWYRQTLGQGPEFLTYFQNEAQLEKSRLLSDRFSAERPKGSFSTLEIQRTEQGDSAMYLCASSARAYEQYFGPGTRLTVT.

V gene TRBV28 combines with J gene TRBJ2-7; TRBD1 matches at 8 bases. Per the germline V gene, CDR1 is MDHEN and CDR2 is SYDVKM. J was trimmed by 4 bases and V by 8 bases; bases with no gene match: 10. CDR3 size: 14 residues. CDR3 nucleotides: TGTGCCAGCGGAAAGGACAGGGAAGGGTACGAGCAGTACTTC. Protein sequence: CASGKDREGYEQYF.